The clone carrying this T cell receptor (beta chain) was counted between two and nine times. RNA transcripts yielded amplified TCR beta CDR3 regions. When the TCR CDR3 underwent first-round RT-PCR, the HTBI primer set was used. From the multiplex PCR reads, TCRdb called clonotypes with MiXCR, one entry per CDR3 protein. The data show 200,000 to 250,000 distinct CDR3 sequences, approximately 16% seen once. CDR3 size: 15 residues. Germline loops: CDR1 SGDLS, CDR2 YYNGEE. V dropped 0 bases and J dropped 0 bases, with 9 bases sitting between them. This sample was taken from a study of T cells in Graves' hyperthyroidism and ophthalmopathy.

The origin of this receptor is a man aged 35-49 years with Graves' hyperthyroidism. The V call is TRBV9, the J call TRBJ1-1; no definite D call. Sequences were obtained from blood. This chain's CDR3 is CASSVVPEMNTEAFF. CDR3 bases: TGTGCCAGCAGCGTAGTTCCAGAAATGAACACTGAAGCTTTCTTT. The whole variable domain, remainder taken from reference TRBV9 and TRBJ1-1, is DSGVTQTPKHLITATGQRVTLRCSPRSGDLSVYWYQQSLDQGLQFLIQYYNGEERAKGNILERFSAQQFPDLHSELNLSSLELGDSALYFCASSVVPEMNTEAFFGQGTRLTVV.